The 28 T cell receptor beta chains listed next were all sequenced from one sample in a study of cytomegalovirus exposure and HLA in healthy donors (dated by TCRdb to the late 2010s). The library was produced with the immunoSEQ multiplex PCR assay. A mixture of 60 forward primers for TCR Vbeta segments and 13 reverse primers for TCR Jbeta segments was used in the multiplex PCR. In its TCRdb copy, this immuneACCESS table keeps in-frame sequences only and misses some clones. Where compared with another copy, unresolved V genes explain less than half of these, and the others have no known cause. For this sample there are some 130,000 clones; around 75% appear just once. Roughly 3.1% of the sample is in the top ten clones. Sample: PBMCs. The receptor set was obtained from a man aged 25-45 years in good health and CMV-seronegative.

This clone has only a few counts. The V and J genes are TRBV25-1 and TRBJ1-2; D ambiguous. V lost 4 bases to trimming and J lost 4 bases, with 4 bases between them. The CDR3 has 11 amino acids. Germline-derived CDR1 and CDR2 are MGHDK and SYGVNS. CDR3 amino acids: CASSVGYGYTF. The CDR3 region has the DNA TGTGCCAGCAGTGTCGGCTATGGCTACACCTTC.

The J gene is TRBJ2-3, the V gene TRBV30; a possible D gene is TRBD2 (6 bases). V lost 2 bases and J 1 base, leaving 7 bases between the germline ends. Germline V gene data show CDR1 as GTSNPN and CDR2 as SVGIG (reference sequence). The CDR3 sequence is 13 residues long. CDR3 amino acids: CAWSTSRTDTQYF. The CDR3 bases are TGTGCCTGGAGTACTAGCCGCACAGATACGCAGTATTTT.

The rearrangement uses TRBV7-6 and TRBJ2-1; TRBD1 aligns across 7 bases. Losses at the gene ends were 5 bases for V and 8 bases for J; bases not matched to a gene: 12. Looked up from germline, CDR1 is SGHVS and CDR2 is FNYEAQ. The CDR3 has 15 residues. CDR3 region: CASSTRTGRGDEQFF. The CDR3 DNA sequence: TGTGCCAGCAGCACTAGGACAGGCAGGGGAGATGAGCAGTTCTTC.

The chain uses TRBV10-1 and TRBJ1-5; D gene ambiguous. The CDR3 extends over 17 amino acids. CDR1 and CDR2 from the germline V gene are WNHNN and SYGVQD (reference sequence). Trimming took 8 bases from V and 0 from J, leaving 20 bases between them. The CDR3 protein is CASDPLGCGYSNQPQHF. CDR3 bases: TGCGCCAGCGATCCTCTCGGGTGTGGTTATAGCAATCAGCCCCAGCATTTT.

The V and J genes are TRBV6-5 and TRBJ2-1; 10 nucleotides match TRBD2. The germline V gene encodes CDR1 MNHEY and CDR2 SVGAGI. With 1 base clipped from V and 6 bases from J, the junction kept 6 bases outside the gene matches. The length of the CDR3 is 16 residues. The CDR3 loop reads CASSYWSGGAGNEQFF. The DNA of the CDR3 is TGTGCCAGCAGTTACTGGAGCGGGGGGGCAGGCAATGAGCAGTTCTTC.

The sample holds a few counts of this clone. The chain joins TRBV6-9 to TRBJ2-7, with D possibly matching TRBD1 (6 bases). The CDR3 extends over 13 amino acids. V was cut by 7 bases and J by 0 bases, with 10 bases left in between. Germline lookup yields CDR1 MNHGY and CDR2 SVAAGI. The CDR3 sequence: CASTGESSYEQYF. CDR3 sequence (DNA): TGTGCCAGCACAGGGGAGAGCTCCTACGAGCAGTACTTC.

V and J are TRBV11-2 and TRBJ2-1; perhaps TRBD1 as D (5 bases). Per the germline V gene, CDR1 is SGHAT and CDR2 is FQNNGV. V dropped 4 bases and J dropped 0 bases, with 13 bases sitting between them. The CDR3 length is 16 residues. The CDR3 sequence is CASSSPGRASYNEQFF. The DNA of the CDR3 is TGTGCCAGCAGCTCCCCCGGCAGGGCCTCCTACAATGAGCAGTTCTTC.

In regard to this clone: The same CDR3 arises from other DNA sequences in this sample as well. This chain connects TRBV6-5 to TRBJ2-7, with D maybe TRBD1 (6 bases). Trimming left V 0 bases short and J 0 bases short, with 12 bases between. This CDR3 contains 16 residues. The V gene's germline CDR1 is MNHEY and CDR2 SVGAGI. CDR3 region: CASSYSRGTGSYEQYF. The CDR3 bases are TGTGCCAGCAGTTACTCGAGGGGGACGGGCTCCTACGAGCAGTACTTC.

V is TRBV6-5 and J is TRBJ1-2; perhaps TRBD1 as D (5 bases). The CDR3 has 12 residues. Per germline, CDR1 MNHEY and CDR2 SVGAGI. The V end lost 2 bases, the J end lost 5 bases, and 6 bases lay between the germline ends. This CDR3 is CASSYGGYGYTF. In DNA, the CDR3 is TGTGCCAGCAGTTACGGGGGGTATGGCTACACCTTC.

Comment on this clone: At one end the junction does not follow the germline gene, possibly because of a read error. Other nucleotide sequences in the sample specify the same CDR3. V usage is TRBV2 and J usage is TRBJ1-1; perhaps TRBD1 as D (6 bases). The CDR3 contains 13 residues. The germline gives CDR1 SNHLY, CDR2 FYNNEI. CDR3 loop: CASSSPGATEAFF. CDR3 sequence (DNA): TGTGCCAGCAGTTCTCCAGGGGCCACTGAGGCTTTCTTT. Filled out from reference TRBV2 and TRBJ1-1, the complete variable domain reads EPEVTQTPSHQVTQMGQEVILRCVPISNHLYFYWYRQILGQKVEFLVSFYNNEISEKSEIFDDQFSVERPDGSNFTLKIRSTKLEDSAMYFCASSSPGATEAFFGQGTRLTVV.

The chain couples TRBV28 to TRBJ1-2, with D unresolved. The CDR3 consists of 14 residues. V shed 2 bases and J shed 8 bases, with 15 bases lying between them. Germline V gene data show CDR1 as MDHEN and CDR2 as SYDVKM. CDR3 DNA sequence: TGTGCCAGCAGTTTAGGGGTTGGGTCGGGAGGCTACACCTTC. Translation: CASSLGVGSGGYTF.

The chain combines TRBV2 with TRBJ1-2, with 10 positions matching TRBD1. Germline CDR1 reads SNHLY; CDR2 reads FYNNEI. Trimming took 6 bases from V and 7 from J; bases not matched to a gene: 11. The CDR3 runs to 15 residues. CDR3 in amino acids: CASSVRDRGLGGYTF. Here the CDR3 DNA reads TGTGCCAGCAGCGTAAGAGACAGGGGGCTCGGTGGCTACACCTTC.

The chain links TRBV4-3 to TRBJ1-2; D is ambiguous. The CDR3 loop spans 15 amino acids. V was trimmed by 0 bases and J by 0 bases, leaving 8 bases between them. Germline CDR1 reads LGHNA; CDR2 reads YSLEER. In nucleotides, the CDR3 is TGCGCCAGCAGCCAAGATGGGCCTCCTAACTATGGCTACACCTTC. Its translation: CASSQDGPPNYGYTF.

The chain recombines TRBV7-2 with TRBJ1-2; weak D call: TRBD1 (6 bases). Germline CDR1 SGHTA, CDR2 FQGNSA. Trimming took 5 bases from V and 7 from J, leaving 17 bases between them. The CDR3 covers 14 residues. CDR3 protein: CASSPGAGGLGYTF. The CDR3, as DNA: TGTGCCAGCAGCCCCGGGGCGGGGGGCCTTGGCTACACCTTC.

CDR3 bases: TGCGCCAGCAGCTTTTCCGCGGCAAAGAACACTGAAGCTTTCTTT. Amino acids: CASSFSAAKNTEAFF. The genes are TRBV5-1 and TRBJ1-1; no firm D call. The V and J ends lost 2 bases and 1 base respectively, with 12 bases between them. The CDR3 is 15 residues long. Germline-derived CDR1 and CDR2 are SGHRS and YFSETQ.

The V call is TRBV5-1, the J call TRBJ2-7; 7 bases line up with TRBD1. Germline-derived CDR1 and CDR2 are SGHRS and YFSETQ. The CDR3 sequence is 15 residues long. After removal of 4 bases from V and 5 bases from J, the junction contained 12 bases not matched to a gene. The CDR3 DNA sequence: TGCGCCAGCAGCGAGGGACAGCAAATTGCAAACGAGCAGTACTTC. It translates to CASSEGQQIANEQYF.

V usage is TRBV28 and J usage is TRBJ1-1; tentative D call: TRBD1 (6 bases). The CDR3 extends over 17 amino acids. Germline loops: CDR1 MDHEN, CDR2 SYDVKM. The V end was cut by 3 bases, the J end by 4 bases, with 21 bases between. For the CDR3, the DNA is TGTGCCAGCAGTTTCACCTCCGGGGGGCTAGGCGGCACTGAAGCTTTCTTT. Translated: CASSFTSGGLGGTEAFF.

This clone has just a few counts. The J gene is TRBJ2-3, the V gene TRBV5-8; D uncertain. Germline V gene data show CDR1 as SGHTS and CDR2 as YDEGEE. The CDR3 consists of 12 residues. Trimming pared 4 bases from V and 4 bases from J, leaving 7 bases between. CDR3 nucleotides: TGTGCCAGCAGCCCACGCGCAGATACGCAGTATTTT. Its protein is CASSPRADTQYF. The variable domain in full, with the rest retrieved from reference TRBV5-8 and TRBJ2-3, is EAGVTQSPTHLIKTRGQQATLRCSPISGHTSVYWYQQALGLGLQFLLWYDEGEERNRGNFPPRFSGRQFPNYSSELNVNALELEDSALYLCASSPRADTQYFGPGTRLTVL.

The rearrangement uses TRBV4-1 and TRBJ2-1; 8 bases line up with TRBD1. The CDR3 has 16 residues. The junction had 6 bases not matched to a gene; V was cut back by 1 base and J by 4 bases. The germline gives CDR1 MGHRA, CDR2 YSYEKL. This CDR3 is CASSQGPGTGYNEQFF. Here the CDR3 DNA reads TGCGCCAGCAGCCAAGGACCCGGGACAGGTTACAATGAGCAGTTCTTC.

V usage is TRBV2 and J usage is TRBJ1-5; the D gene is possibly TRBD1 (6 bases). Trimming took 3 bases from V and 4 from J, leaving 10 bases between them. Germline V gene lookup returns CDR1 SNHLY and CDR2 FYNNEI. There are 14 residues in the CDR3. The CDR3 DNA sequence: TGTGCCAGCAGTGACAGGGGCGGGAATCAGCCCCAGCATTTT. Translation: CASSDRGGNQPQHF.

The V gene is TRBV7-2, the J gene TRBJ1-3; 9 bases are shared with TRBD1. This CDR3 has 15 residues. The germline CDR1 and CDR2 sequences are SGHTA and FQGNSA. J was trimmed by 2 bases and V by 5 bases; bases with no gene match: 4. The CDR3 nucleotides read TGTGCCAGCAGCAAGGGACAGGGAACTGGAAACACCATATATTTT. Protein sequence: CASSKGQGTGNTIYF.

The chain links TRBV4-3 to TRBJ2-7, with D uncertain. Trimming pared 1 base from V and 5 bases from J, leaving 9 bases between. The CDR3 has 13 residues. Germline-derived CDR1 and CDR2 are LGHNA and YSLEER. The CDR3 DNA sequence: TGCGCCAGCAGCCAAGTTCTAGTTGACGAGCAGTACTTC. It is translated as CASSQVLVDEQYF.

V gene TRBV19 combines with J gene TRBJ2-7, with 8 bases fitting TRBD1. The CDR3 is 14 residues long. V lost 5 bases and J lost 1; bases outside the gene matches: 4. Per the germline V gene, CDR1 is LNHDA and CDR2 is SQIVND (reference sequence). CDR3 loop: CASSEYRGSYEQYF. Written as DNA, the CDR3 is TGTGCCAGTAGTGAGTACAGGGGGTCCTACGAGCAGTACTTC.

This clone was seen a few times. This chain connects TRBV6-5 to TRBJ1-2, with 8 bases fitting TRBD1. The length of the CDR3 is 13 residues. Per the germline V gene, CDR1 is MNHEY and CDR2 is SVGAGI. The V and J ends lost 6 bases and 5 bases, in that order; junction bases with no gene match: 5. CDR3 protein: CASRRQGRYGYTF. The CDR3 nucleotides are TGTGCCAGCAGACGACAGGGGCGGTATGGCTACACCTTC.

The CDR3, as DNA: TGTGCCAGCACCGTACAGGGGTCTCAAAATGAGCAGTTCTTC. Translating gives CASTVQGSQNEQFF. V gene TRBV7-9 combines with J gene TRBJ2-1, with 7 nucleotides matching TRBD1. The CDR3 totals 14 residues. Germline V gene sequence: CDR1 SEHNR, CDR2 FQNEAQ (reference sequence). V dropped 7 bases and J dropped 7; count of bases not matched to a gene: 10.

This chain links TRBV9 with TRBJ1-6, with 7 positions matching TRBD1. The CDR3 runs to 14 residues. Trimming at V came to 3 bases and at J to 8 bases, leaving 5 bases not matched to a gene. The germline V gene encodes CDR1 SGDLS and CDR2 YYNGEE. DNA for the CDR3: TGTGCCAGCAGCGGACAGGGTAGTTATTCACCCCTCCACTTT. Translated, it gives CASSGQGSYSPLHF.

The chain links TRBV7-3 to TRBJ1-1; TRBD1 matches at 7 bases. The germline gives CDR1 SGHTA, CDR2 FQGTGA. After removal of 0 bases from V and 6 bases from J, the junction contained 4 bases not matched to a gene. This CDR3 comprises 14 residues. The DNA for the CDR3 is TGTGCCAGCAGCTTAACTGCAGGGGGGCCTGAAGCTTTCTTT. This translates into CASSLTAGGPEAFF.

CDR3 coding DNA: TGTGCCACTAAAATTTCCCGGACGGGATTTTTGAACACTGAAGCTTTCTTT. Translation: CATKISRTGFLNTEAFF. The rearrangement joins TRBV19 to TRBJ1-1; D is ambiguous. This CDR3 has 17 residues. Trimming removed 10 bases from V and 0 bases from J, with 24 bases in between. CDR1 is LNHDA, CDR2 SQIVND, per germline (reference sequence).